These T cell receptor beta chains were read from a single sample in a study of cytomegalovirus exposure and HLA in healthy donors. TCRdb's table, derived via immunoSEQ multiplex PCR, lists solely in-frame clones and lacks some. The sample shows under 250,000 clones, around 86% of them seen only once. The sequenced sample was PBMCs. The receptors were gathered from a young woman in good health and CMV-seropositive. The CDR3 runs from the conserved cysteine through the conserved F or W. The D gene is left open where the match is weak. Not every row has a clone size; where given, it reads once, few, many or a size class.

V gene,J gene,D gene,clone size,CDR3 DNA,CDR3 protein
TRBV6-1,TRBJ2-7,.,.,TGTGCCAGCAGTGAGGCAGGGCTGACCTACGAGCAGTACTTC,CASSEAGLTYEQYF
TRBV14,TRBJ1-2,.,.,TGTGCCAGCAGCCGTAGACCGACACCCTATGGCTACACCTTC,CASSRRPTPYGYTF
TRBV7-9,TRBJ1-5,TRBD1,.,TGTGCCAGCACCACAGGGGACCAGCCCCAGCATTTT,CASTTGDQPQHF
TRBV9,TRBJ1-2,.,.,TGTGCCAGCAGCGTAGCTGGCGGGAAGGATGGCTACACCTTC,CASSVAGGKDGYTF
TRBV28,TRBJ2-3,.,.,TGTGCCAGCACGCTTAGACAGGAGCTAGCTTTCACAGATACGCAGTATTTT,CASTLRQELAFTDTQYF
TRBV6-6,TRBJ2-5,TRBD1,few,TGTGCCAGCAGTTACCCTCCCAGGGGGCAAGAGACCCAGTACTTC,CASSYPPRGQETQYF
TRBV15,TRBJ2-7,.,.,TGTGCCACCAGCAGAGAGGTAGCCTACGAGCAGTACTTC,CATSREVAYEQYF
TRBV5-4,TRBJ2-2,TRBD1,.,TGTGCCAGCAGCTTGGATAGGACAGGGAACACCGGGGAGCTGTTTTTT,CASSLDRTGNTGELFF
TRBV10-1,TRBJ2-2,.,.,TGCGCCAGCAGCCCCGGGGGAACCGGGGAGCTGTTTTTT,CASSPGGTGELFF
TRBV19,TRBJ2-7,.,.,TGTGCCTCAGGGTACCGGAATTCCTACGAGCAGTACTTC,CASGYRNSYEQYF
TRBV30,TRBJ2-7,.,.,TGTGCCTGGAGTGCCTCCGGGTACGAGCAGTACTTC,CAWSASGYEQYF
TRBV15,TRBJ2-7,TRBD1,.,TGTGCCACCCGAGCCGGGACAGGGGGCCTCGAGCAGTACTTC,CATRAGTGGLEQYF
TRBV27,TRBJ2-7,.,once,TGTGCCAGCAGTCCGACAGCGCCCGGGGGCTACGAGCAGTACTTC,CASSPTAPGGYEQYF
TRBV5-1,TRBJ1-3,.,.,TGCGCCAGCAGCTTGGATACCCCGGGAGGAAACACCATATATTTT,CASSLDTPGGNTIYF
TRBV6-5,TRBJ2-3,TRBD2,.,TGTGCCAGCAGTCCTAGCGGGACGAACACAGATACGCAGTATTTT,CASSPSGTNTDTQYF
TRBV19,TRBJ2-1,TRBD2,once,TGTGCCAGTAGTTGGGCTAGCGGAACGAGCTCCTACAATGAGCAGTTCTTC,CASSWASGTSSYNEQFF
TRBV5-1,TRBJ2-1,.,.,TGCGCCAGCAGCTTTCGGTCTAGTCCGGTGGATGAGCAGTTCTTC,CASSFRSSPVDEQFF
TRBV10-1,TRBJ1-5,TRBD1,.,TGCGCCAGCAGCGAGGTAGGACTCACAGGGGAGCGCAATCAGCCCCAGCATTTT,CASSEVGLTGERNQPQHF
TRBV2,TRBJ2-7,.,.,TGTGCCAGCAGCCCAGGGGTTTGGTACGAGCAGTACTTC,CASSPGVWYEQYF
TRBV27,TRBJ2-1,TRBD2,.,TGTGCCAGCAGTTTACGCCAGGGAGGGAATGAGCAGTTCTTC,CASSLRQGGNEQFF
TRBV9,TRBJ1-3,TRBD1,.,TGTGCCAGCAGCGCTGGGACAGACTCTGGAAACACCATATATTTT,CASSAGTDSGNTIYF
TRBV10-2,TRBJ1-1,.,.,TGCGCCAGTGGCCCTAACAGGAACACTGAAGCTTTCTTT,CASGPNRNTEAFF
TRBV6-5,TRBJ2-5,TRBD2,.,TGTGCCAGCAGCGGGAGGGCTAAAGAGACCCAGTACTTC,CASSGRAKETQYF
TRBV7-2,TRBJ2-7,TRBD2,.,TGTGCCAGCAGCTTAAGGGGGACTAGCGGGGGCGAGCAGTACTTC,CASSLRGTSGGEQYF
TRBV10-2,TRBJ1-2,TRBD1,.,TGCGCCAGCAGTGGGGACAGGACGGGATCGGGCTATGGCTACACCTTC,CASSGDRTGSGYGYTF
TRBV9,TRBJ1-1,TRBD1,.,TGTGCCAGCAGCGTAGCACCCCCAGGGGGCACTGAAGCTTTCTTT,CASSVAPPGGTEAFF